Shown below are 4 T cell receptor beta chains from a single sample sequenced in a study of cytomegalovirus exposure and HLA in healthy donors. The PCR contained 60 Vbeta and 13 Jbeta primers. Using immunoSEQ multiplex PCR, the repertoire was profiled, and TCRdb retains in-frame clones only, with some absent. The sample includes 100,000 to 150,000 clones, around 74% of them seen just once. The sample taken for sequencing was PBMCs. These receptors were taken from a woman in her 50s in good health and CMV-seropositive.

This clone was observed a few times. The chain joins TRBV5-1 to TRBJ2-1; 7 bases are shared with TRBD2. CDR1 SGHRS and CDR2 YFSETQ come from the germline V gene. The V segment lost 4 bases and the J segment 15 bases; nucleotides outside the gene matches: 16. The CDR3 has 14 residues. DNA for the CDR3: TGCGCCAGCAGCCGGGAACCGGGACTACTCACGACGTTCTTC. The encoded protein is CASSREPGLLTTFF.

The V gene is TRBV4-3, the J gene TRBJ1-2, with D possibly being TRBD1 (6 bases). The V end was cut by 4 bases, the J end by 6 bases, with 12 bases between. The CDR3 is 13 residues long. Germline V gene lookup returns CDR1 LGHNA and CDR2 YSLEER. The CDR3 nucleotides read TGCGCCAGCAGCCTCCAGGGGCTGGATGGCTACACCTTC. Its protein is CASSLQGLDGYTF.

This clone showed up just once. The chain is built from TRBV11-3 and TRBJ2-7; D is perhaps TRBD1 (6 bases). V was trimmed by 4 bases and J by 3 bases, leaving 13 bases between them. CDR1 is SGHNT, CDR2 YENEEA, per germline. The CDR3 runs 14 residues. The DNA for the CDR3 is TGTGCCAGCAGCTACTCACAGGGCAACTACGAGCAGTACTTC. Translation: CASSYSQGNYEQYF.

This sequence joins TRBV7-9 and TRBJ1-2, with D unclear. The germline V gene has CDR1 SEHNR and CDR2 FQNEAQ (reference sequence). The V end was cut by 1 base, the J end by 4 bases, with 7 bases between. The CDR3 contains 13 residues. The CDR3 loop reads CASSLEYGYGYTF. In DNA, the CDR3 is TGTGCCAGCAGCTTAGAATACGGCTATGGCTACACCTTC.